Each of the 8 T cell receptor beta chains below was sequenced from the same sample in a study of Ad26.COV2.S vaccination and SARS-CoV-2 variants. Some clones are missing from TCRdb's copy, which holds only in-frame ones; the method was immunoSEQ multiplex PCR. The repertoire has fewer than 400,000 clones, around 91% of them found once; the top ten carry around 1.9%. Specified treatment: 19 received Ad26.COV2.S at low or high dose, single or two shots; roughly 5 received placebo; per-sample allocation not given. Collection of samples fell on day 63 after the first vaccine or placebo injection. Here the sequenced sample was peripheral blood, taken in a trial of Ad26.COV2.S vaccine versus placebo. The source of these receptors is a person between 18 and 65 years old who received the Ad26.COV2.S COVID-19 vaccine or a placebo.

The genes are TRBV6-4 and TRBJ2-3; D possibly corresponds to TRBD2 (6 bases). CDR1 is MRHNA, CDR2 SNTAGT, per germline. This CDR3 region has 14 residues. Trimming removed 7 bases at V and 3 bases at J, with 14 bases between. The chain's CDR3 is CASKPRDSTDTQYF. CDR3 nucleotide sequence: TGTGCCAGCAAGCCACGGGACTCTACAGATACGCAGTATTTT.

The chain couples TRBV5-5 to TRBJ2-7, with 10 bases fitting TRBD1. The CDR3 is 15 amino acids. Germline assignment: CDR1 SGHKS and CDR2 YYEKEE (reference sequence). Trimming removed 2 bases from V and 3 bases from J; junction bases left unmatched: 5. The CDR3 DNA sequence: TGTGCCAGCAGCTTAGATGGGGACAGGGGCTACGAGCAGTACTTC. This codes for CASSLDGDRGYEQYF.

The chain employs TRBV5-1 and TRBJ2-1; 7 bases agree with TRBD2. The CDR3 length is 17 residues. The germline V gene has CDR1 SGHRS and CDR2 YFSETQ. The J segment lost 2 bases and the V segment lost 0 bases, leaving 8 bases of the junction unmatched. CDR3 coding DNA: TGCGCCAGCAGCTTGGGCGGGAGAATAGCGGCCTACAATGAGCAGTTCTTC. Amino acids: CASSLGGRIAAYNEQFF.

The chain carries TRBV12-3 or TRBV12-4 and TRBJ2-1, with D unresolved. Trimming pared 7 bases from V and 6 bases from J, leaving 13 bases between. The CDR3 consists of 13 residues. CDR3 DNA sequence: TGTGCCAGCAACCTCTACCCCCTCAATGAGCAGTTCTTC. Translating it yields CASNLYPLNEQFF.

This clone was detected only once. The chain uses TRBV5-1 and TRBJ2-3; 12 bases align to TRBD2. V trimming: 1 base; J trimming: 3 bases; junction bases outside the gene matches: 6. The length of the CDR3 is 17 residues. Germline V gives CDR1 SGHRS, CDR2 YFSETQ. The CDR3 is CASSLRQTSGSTDTQYF. Here the CDR3 DNA reads TGCGCCAGCAGCTTGCGTCAGACTAGCGGGAGTACAGATACGCAGTATTTT.

The chain recombines TRBV19 with TRBJ2-7, with D possibly TRBD2 on 5 matching bases. V was cut by 3 bases and J by 5 bases, with 17 bases left in between. CDR1 is LNHDA, CDR2 SQIVND, per germline (reference sequence). This CDR3 comprises 15 residues. CDR3 sequence: CASSISLGSPNEQYF. DNA for the CDR3: TGTGCCAGTAGTATTTCCTTAGGGAGCCCAAACGAGCAGTACTTC. Drawing the rest from reference TRBV19 and TRBJ2-7, the complete variable domain is DGGITQSPKYLFRKEGQNVTLSCEQNLNHDAMYWYRQDPGQGLRLIYYSQIVNDFQKGDIAEGYSVSREKKESFPLTVTSAQKNPTAFYLCASSISLGSPNEQYFGPGTRLTVT.

The gene calls are TRBV5-6 and TRBJ2-1, with 10 nucleotides matching TRBD2. CDR3 length: 17 residues. After removal of 3 bases from V and 6 bases from J, the junction contained 12 bases not matched to a gene. Germline values: CDR1 SGHDT, CDR2 YYEEEE. CDR3 nucleotides: TGTGCCAGCAGCTCGGGGATAGGACTAGCGGCTATCAATGAGCAGTTCTTC. This codes for CASSSGIGLAAINEQFF.

The chain recombines TRBV7-9 with TRBJ2-1; D remains ambiguous. Germline lookup yields CDR1 SEHNR and CDR2 FQNEAQ (reference sequence). The CDR3 is 15 residues long. The germline V and J ends were trimmed by 5 bases and 0 bases, with 11 bases remaining between them. The CDR3 sequence: CASSPNYRSYNEQFF. CDR3 nucleotide sequence: TGTGCCAGCAGCCCCAACTACCGCTCCTACAATGAGCAGTTCTTC.